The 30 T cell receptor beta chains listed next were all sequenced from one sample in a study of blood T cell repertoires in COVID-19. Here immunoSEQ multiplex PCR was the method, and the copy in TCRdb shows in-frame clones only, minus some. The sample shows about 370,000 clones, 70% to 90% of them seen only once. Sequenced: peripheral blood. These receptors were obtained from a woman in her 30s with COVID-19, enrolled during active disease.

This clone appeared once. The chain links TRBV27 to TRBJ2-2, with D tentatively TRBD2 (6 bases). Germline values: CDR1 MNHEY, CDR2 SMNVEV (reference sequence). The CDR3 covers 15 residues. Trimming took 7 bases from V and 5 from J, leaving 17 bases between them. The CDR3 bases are TGTGCCAGCAAGACGCTCGCGGGGAAGACCGGGGAGCTGTTTTTT. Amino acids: CASKTLAGKTGELFF.

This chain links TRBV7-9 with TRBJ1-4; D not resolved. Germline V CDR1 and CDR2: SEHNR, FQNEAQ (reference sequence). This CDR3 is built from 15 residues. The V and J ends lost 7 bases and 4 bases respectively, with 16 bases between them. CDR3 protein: CASTTLRENNEKLFF. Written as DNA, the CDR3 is TGTGCCAGCACCACCCTCCGGGAGAATAATGAAAAACTGTTTTTT.

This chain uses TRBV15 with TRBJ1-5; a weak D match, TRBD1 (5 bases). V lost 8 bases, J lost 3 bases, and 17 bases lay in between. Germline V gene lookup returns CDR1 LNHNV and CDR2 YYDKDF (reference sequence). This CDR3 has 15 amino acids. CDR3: CATSRGRELNQPQHF. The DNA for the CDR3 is TGTGCCACCTCAAGGGGCAGGGAACTCAATCAGCCCCAGCATTTT.

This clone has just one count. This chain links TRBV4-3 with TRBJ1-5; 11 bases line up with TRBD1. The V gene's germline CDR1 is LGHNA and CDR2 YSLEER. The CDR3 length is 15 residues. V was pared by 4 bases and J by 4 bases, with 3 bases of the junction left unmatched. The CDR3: CASSLDRGRNQPQHF. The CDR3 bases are TGCGCCAGCAGCCTGGACAGGGGGCGGAATCAGCCCCAGCATTTT.

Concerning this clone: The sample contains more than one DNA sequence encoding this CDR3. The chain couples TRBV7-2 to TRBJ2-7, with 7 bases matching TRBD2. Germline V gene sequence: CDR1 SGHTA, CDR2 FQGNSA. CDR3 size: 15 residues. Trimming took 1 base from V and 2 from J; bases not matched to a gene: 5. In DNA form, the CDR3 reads TGTGCCAGCAGCTTAGGGTTAGCGGGCACCTACGAGCAGTACTTC. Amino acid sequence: CASSLGLAGTYEQYF.

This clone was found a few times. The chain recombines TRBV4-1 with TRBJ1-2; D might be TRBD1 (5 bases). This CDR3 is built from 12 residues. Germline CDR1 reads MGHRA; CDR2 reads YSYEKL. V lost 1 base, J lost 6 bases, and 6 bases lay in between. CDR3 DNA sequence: TGCGCCAGCAGCCAAGGGGGCAATGGCTACACCTTC. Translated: CASSQGGNGYTF.

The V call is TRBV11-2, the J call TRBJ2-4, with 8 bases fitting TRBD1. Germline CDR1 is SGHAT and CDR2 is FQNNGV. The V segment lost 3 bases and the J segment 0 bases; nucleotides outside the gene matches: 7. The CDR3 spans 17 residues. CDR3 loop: CASSFGQGIGAKNIQYF. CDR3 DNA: TGTGCCAGCAGCTTTGGACAGGGAATCGGAGCCAAAAACATTCAGTACTTC.

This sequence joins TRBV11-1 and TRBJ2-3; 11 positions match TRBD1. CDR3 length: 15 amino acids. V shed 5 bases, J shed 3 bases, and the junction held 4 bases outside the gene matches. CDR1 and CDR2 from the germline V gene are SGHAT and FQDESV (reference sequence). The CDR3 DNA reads TGTGCCAGCAGCGGGACAGGGGGTCGGACAGATACGCAGTATTTT. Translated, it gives CASSGTGGRTDTQYF.

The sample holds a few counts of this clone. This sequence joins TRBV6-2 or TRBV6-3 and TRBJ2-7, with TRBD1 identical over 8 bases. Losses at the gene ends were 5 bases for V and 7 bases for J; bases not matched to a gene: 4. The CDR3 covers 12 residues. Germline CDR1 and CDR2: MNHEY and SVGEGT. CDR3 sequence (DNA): TGTGCCAGCAGTCGACAGGGGAATGAGCAGTACTTC. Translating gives CASSRQGNEQYF.

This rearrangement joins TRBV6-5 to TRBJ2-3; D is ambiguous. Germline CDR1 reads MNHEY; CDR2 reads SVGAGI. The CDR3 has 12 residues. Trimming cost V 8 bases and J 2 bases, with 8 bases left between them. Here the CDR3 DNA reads TGTGCCAGCGGGCAGACCACAGATACGCAGTATTTT. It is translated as CASGQTTDTQYF.

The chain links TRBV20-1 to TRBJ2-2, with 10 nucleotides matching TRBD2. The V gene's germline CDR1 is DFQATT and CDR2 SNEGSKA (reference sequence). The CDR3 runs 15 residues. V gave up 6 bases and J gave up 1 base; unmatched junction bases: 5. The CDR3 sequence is CSASIAGGNTGELFF. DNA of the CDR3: TGCAGTGCCAGTATAGCGGGAGGGAACACCGGGGAGCTGTTTTTT.

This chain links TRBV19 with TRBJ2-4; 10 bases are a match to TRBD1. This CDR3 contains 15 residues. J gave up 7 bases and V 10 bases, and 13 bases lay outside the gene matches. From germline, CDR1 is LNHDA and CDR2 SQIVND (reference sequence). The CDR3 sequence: CAITFPGTGENIQYF. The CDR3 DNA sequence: TGTGCCATAACCTTTCCGGGGACAGGGGAGAACATTCAGTACTTC.

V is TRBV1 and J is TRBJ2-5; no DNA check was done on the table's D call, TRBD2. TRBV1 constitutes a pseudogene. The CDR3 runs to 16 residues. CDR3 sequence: CTSSQSGGSREETQYF. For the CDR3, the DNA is TGCACCAGCAGCCAGTCCGGGGGGAGTCGGGAAGAGACCCAGTACTTC.

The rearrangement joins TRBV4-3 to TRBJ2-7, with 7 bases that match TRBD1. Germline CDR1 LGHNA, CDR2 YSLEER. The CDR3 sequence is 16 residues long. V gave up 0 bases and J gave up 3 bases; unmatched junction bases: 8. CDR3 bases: TGCGCCAGCAGCCAAGATGTCTGGGCAGGGGGCTACGAGCAGTACTTC. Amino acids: CASSQDVWAGGYEQYF.

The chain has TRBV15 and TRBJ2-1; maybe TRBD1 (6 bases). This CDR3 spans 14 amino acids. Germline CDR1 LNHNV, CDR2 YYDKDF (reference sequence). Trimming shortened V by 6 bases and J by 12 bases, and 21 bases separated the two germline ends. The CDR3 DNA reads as TGTGCCACCAGATCGGTGGACACCCTAGGGGGGCAGTTCTTC. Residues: CATRSVDTLGGQFF.

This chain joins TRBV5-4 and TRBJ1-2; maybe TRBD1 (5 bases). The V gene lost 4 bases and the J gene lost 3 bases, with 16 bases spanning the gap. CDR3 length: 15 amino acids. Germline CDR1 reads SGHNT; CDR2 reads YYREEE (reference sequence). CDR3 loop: CASSPDRAGHYGYTF. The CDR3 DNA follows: TGTGCCAGCAGCCCCGACAGAGCAGGTCACTATGGCTACACCTTC.

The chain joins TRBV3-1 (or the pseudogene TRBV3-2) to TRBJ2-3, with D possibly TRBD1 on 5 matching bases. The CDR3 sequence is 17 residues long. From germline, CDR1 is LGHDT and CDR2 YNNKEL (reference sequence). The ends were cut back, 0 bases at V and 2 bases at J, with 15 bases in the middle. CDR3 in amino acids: CASSQDWGREITDTQYF. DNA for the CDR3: TGTGCCAGCAGCCAAGATTGGGGCAGGGAAATCACAGATACGCAGTATTTT.

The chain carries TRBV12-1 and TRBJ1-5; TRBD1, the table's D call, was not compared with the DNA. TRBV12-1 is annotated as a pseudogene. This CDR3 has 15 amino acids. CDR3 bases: TGTGCCAGCAGCCCCGGGACAGGGGGCAATCAGCCCCAGCATTTT. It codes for CASSPGTGGNQPQHF.

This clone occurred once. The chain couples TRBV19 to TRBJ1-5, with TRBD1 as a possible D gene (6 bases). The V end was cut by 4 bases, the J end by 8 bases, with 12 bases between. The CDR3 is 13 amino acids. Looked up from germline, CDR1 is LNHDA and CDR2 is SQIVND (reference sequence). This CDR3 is CASSTTGREPQHF. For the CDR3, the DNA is TGTGCCAGTAGTACCACAGGGCGGGAGCCCCAGCATTTT.

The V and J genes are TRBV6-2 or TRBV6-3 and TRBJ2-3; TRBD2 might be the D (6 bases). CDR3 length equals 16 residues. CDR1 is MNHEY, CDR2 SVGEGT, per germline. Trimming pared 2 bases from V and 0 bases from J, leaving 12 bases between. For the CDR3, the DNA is TGTGCCAGCAGTTACGAAGCGGGCGAAAGCACAGATACGCAGTATTTT. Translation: CASSYEAGESTDTQYF.

For the CDR3, the DNA is TGTGCCAGCAGTGAATCGTGGACCGGGGCTAACTATGGCTACACCTTC. Amino acid sequence: CASSESWTGANYGYTF. The V gene is TRBV2, the J gene TRBJ1-2, with D hard to call. Trimming stripped 2 bases from V and 0 bases from J, with 13 bases between. Looked up from germline, CDR1 is SNHLY and CDR2 is FYNNEI. The CDR3 is 16 amino acids.

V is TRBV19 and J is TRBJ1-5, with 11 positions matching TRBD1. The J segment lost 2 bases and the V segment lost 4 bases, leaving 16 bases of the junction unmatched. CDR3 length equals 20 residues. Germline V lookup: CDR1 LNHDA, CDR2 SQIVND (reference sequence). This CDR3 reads CASSSLSGTGGTGGNQPQHF. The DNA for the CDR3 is TGTGCCAGTAGTAGTTTATCCGGGACAGGGGGGACCGGGGGCAATCAGCCCCAGCATTTT.

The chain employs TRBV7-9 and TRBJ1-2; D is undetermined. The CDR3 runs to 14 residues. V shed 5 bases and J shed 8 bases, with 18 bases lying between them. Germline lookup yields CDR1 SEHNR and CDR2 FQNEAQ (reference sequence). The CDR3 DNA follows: TGTGCCAGCAGCGACCCGTCGGGAACACCAGGCTACACCTTC. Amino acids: CASSDPSGTPGYTF.

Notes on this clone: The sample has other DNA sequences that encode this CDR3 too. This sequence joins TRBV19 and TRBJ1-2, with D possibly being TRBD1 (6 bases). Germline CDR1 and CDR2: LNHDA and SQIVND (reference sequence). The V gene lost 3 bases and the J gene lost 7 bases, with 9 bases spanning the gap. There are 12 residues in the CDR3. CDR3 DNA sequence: TGTGCCAGTAGTATTGGGGGCGGTGGCTACACCTTC. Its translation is CASSIGGGGYTF.

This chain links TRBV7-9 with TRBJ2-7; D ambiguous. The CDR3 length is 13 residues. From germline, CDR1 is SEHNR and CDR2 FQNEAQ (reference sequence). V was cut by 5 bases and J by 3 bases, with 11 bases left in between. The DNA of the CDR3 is TGTGCCAGCAGCCTTAGTGGCGGCTACGAGCAGTACTTC. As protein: CASSLSGGYEQYF.

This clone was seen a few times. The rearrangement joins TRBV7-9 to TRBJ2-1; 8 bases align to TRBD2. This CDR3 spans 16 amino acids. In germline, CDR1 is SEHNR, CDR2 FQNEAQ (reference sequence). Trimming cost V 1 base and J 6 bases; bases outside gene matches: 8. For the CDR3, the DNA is TGTGCCAGCAGCTTAGTCGTCGCTAGCGGGTTCAATGAGCAGTTCTTC. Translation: CASSLVVASGFNEQFF.

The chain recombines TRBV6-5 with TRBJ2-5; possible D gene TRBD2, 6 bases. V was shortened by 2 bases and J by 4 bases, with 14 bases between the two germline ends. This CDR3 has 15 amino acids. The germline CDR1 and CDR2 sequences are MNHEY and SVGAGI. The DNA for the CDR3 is TGTGCCAGCAGTTACGGAGGGGCGATTGGAGAGACCCAGTACTTC. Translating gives CASSYGGAIGETQYF.

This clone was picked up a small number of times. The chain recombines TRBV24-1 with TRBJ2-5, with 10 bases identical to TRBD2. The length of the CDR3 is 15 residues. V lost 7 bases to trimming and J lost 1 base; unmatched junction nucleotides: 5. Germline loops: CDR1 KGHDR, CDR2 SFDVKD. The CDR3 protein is CATRSASGGQETQYF. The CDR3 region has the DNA TGTGCCACCAGGTCCGCTAGCGGGGGCCAAGAGACCCAGTACTTC.

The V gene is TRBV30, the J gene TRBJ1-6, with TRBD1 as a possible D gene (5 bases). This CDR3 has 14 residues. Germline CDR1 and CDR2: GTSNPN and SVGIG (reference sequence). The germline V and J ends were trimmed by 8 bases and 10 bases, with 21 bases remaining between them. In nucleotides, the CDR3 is TGTGCCGGGGGGGGAATTCGGTTCGGATCACCCCTCCACTTT. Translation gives CAGGGIRFGSPLHF. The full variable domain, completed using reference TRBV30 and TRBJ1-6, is SQTIHQWPATLVQPVGSPLSLECTVEGTSNPNLYWYRQAAGRGLQLLFYSVGIGQISSEVPQNLSASRPQDRQFILSSKKLLLSDSGFYLCAGGGIRFGSPLHFGNGTRLTVT.

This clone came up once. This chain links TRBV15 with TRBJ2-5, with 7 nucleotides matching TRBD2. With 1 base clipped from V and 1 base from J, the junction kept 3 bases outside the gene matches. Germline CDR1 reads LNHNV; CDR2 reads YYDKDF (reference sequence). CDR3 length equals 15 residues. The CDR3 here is CATSRGGEGQETQYF. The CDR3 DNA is TGTGCCACCAGCAGAGGCGGGGAGGGCCAAGAGACCCAGTACTTC. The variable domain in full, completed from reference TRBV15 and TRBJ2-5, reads DAMVIQNPRYQVTQFGKPVTLSCSQTLNHNVMYWYQQKSSQAPKLLFHYYDKDFNNEADTPDNFQSRRPNTSFCFLDIRSPGLGDTAMYLCATSRGGEGQETQYFGPGTRLLVL.